Following are 9 T cell receptor beta chains from one sample sequenced in a study of regulatory T cells in long-lasting Graves disease. Arm-PCR of CDR3 regions with iRepertoire HTBI primers generated TCR beta libraries. One entry per CDR3 protein, called by TCRdb with MiXCR from the multiplex PCR reads. This table has about 300,000 distinct CDR3 sequences, 20% to 25% appearing once. Specified time point: persistent/refractory GD, antithyroid drugs over 5 years with positive TRAb. Construction of the TCR library relied on RNA isolated from PBMCs. The material sequenced was peripheral blood mononuclear cells (PBMCs), taken when the disease was refractory, from a patient treated with antithyroid drugs. These TCRs come from a female donor with Graves disease.

This clonotype occurred a few times. The chain employs TRBV29-1 and TRBJ2-5, with D possibly called TRBD1 or TRBD2 (5 bases each). The germline gives CDR1 SQVTM, CDR2 ANQGSEA. CDR3 length: 12 residues. CDR3 bases: TGCACCTCAGGTGGGGACGAAGAGACCCAGTACTTC. Translating it yields CTSGGDEETQYF.

This clonotype appeared many times. This chain uses TRBV2 with TRBJ2-6; D tentatively fits TRBD1 or TRBD2 (5 bases each). V was clipped by 6 bases and J by 3 bases, with 15 bases between them. The V gene's germline CDR1 is SNHLY and CDR2 FYNNEI. The CDR3 totals 16 residues. As DNA, the CDR3 is TGTGCCAGCAGAGGTGAGGGGTCTTTTGGGGCCAACGTCCTGACTTTC. It is translated as CASRGEGSFGANVLTF.

This clonotype showed up many times. The genes are TRBV2 and TRBJ2-7, with 11 bases identical to TRBD1. V lost 2 bases, J lost 4 bases, and 4 bases stayed unmatched. This CDR3 comprises 15 residues. From germline, CDR1 is SNHLY and CDR2 FYNNEI. The CDR3 is CASSEMGQGVYEQYF. CDR3 DNA sequence: TGTGCCAGCAGTGAAATGGGACAGGGGGTTTACGAGCAGTACTTC. The full variable domain, its missing parts supplied by reference TRBV2 and TRBJ2-7, is EPEVTQTPSHQVTQMGQEVILRCVPISNHLYFYWYRQILGQKVEFLVSFYNNEISEKSEIFDDQFSVERPDGSNFTLKIRSTKLEDSAMYFCASSEMGQGVYEQYFGPGTRLTVT.

This sequence joins TRBV7-9 and TRBJ1-6, with D perhaps matching TRBD1 (6 bases). Germline CDR1 reads SEHNR; CDR2 reads FQNEAQ (reference sequence). V was cut by 6 bases and J by 14 bases, with 17 bases left in between. This CDR3 has 13 residues. The CDR3 loop reads CASSPPGAYSLHF. The CDR3 coding sequence is TGTGCCAGCAGTCCCCCGGGGGCGTATTCCCTCCACTTT.

This chain links TRBV27 with TRBJ2-5, with TRBD1 matching over 7 bases. Matching the DNA end better, TRBJ2-7 makes the J call doubtful. The CDR3 length is 14 residues. Looked up from germline, CDR1 is MNHEY and CDR2 is SMNVEV (reference sequence). CDR3 DNA sequence: TGTGCCAGCAGTTCCTACAGGGGAATCTACGAGCAGTACTTC. It specifies CASSSYRGIYEQYF.

This clonotype was picked up a small number of times. The CDR3 region is CASALAGSSAKNIQYF. For the CDR3, the DNA is TGTGCCAGCGCACTAGCGGGAAGTTCTGCCAAAAACATTCAGTACTTC. The chain recombines TRBV6-1 with TRBJ2-4; 10 nucleotides agree with TRBD2. With V trimmed by 8 bases and J by 1 base, 8 bases remained unmatched. Germline lookup yields CDR1 MNHNS and CDR2 SASEGT. This CDR3 has 16 residues.

This clonotype was seen at least ten times. This chain links TRBV28 with TRBJ1-6; D is unclear. Germline V lookup: CDR1 MDHEN, CDR2 SYDVKM. This CDR3 spans 13 amino acids. Trimming cost V 2 bases and J 9 bases, with 8 bases left between them. The CDR3 is CASSLMRVSPLHF. The DNA of the CDR3 is TGTGCCAGCAGTTTAATGAGGGTTTCACCCCTCCACTTT.

This clonotype was detected many times. The chain recombines TRBV6-7 with TRBJ2-7; 8 nucleotides line up with TRBD1. TRBV6-7 is flagged as an ORF with uncertain function. The CDR3 has 14 residues. V gave up 6 bases and J gave up 6 bases; unmatched junction bases: 10. CDR3 nucleotides: TGTGCCAGCAGCCTAAGCCAGGGGGCGGTCGAGCAGTACTTC. Protein product: CASSLSQGAVEQYF.

This clonotype was counted a few times. The CDR3 region has the DNA TGTGCCAGCAGTTACTCCGGAGGGGAGGATTCACCCCTCCACTTT. It yields the protein CASSYSGGEDSPLHF. This rearrangement joins TRBV6-5 to TRBJ1-6; perhaps TRBD1 as D (5 bases). Between the trimmed V and J ends, which lost 0 bases and 8 bases, there was a span of 11 bases. Germline V CDR1 and CDR2: MNHEY, SVGAGI. The CDR3 has 15 amino acids.